This T cell receptor beta chain stems from a study of blood T cells in healthy people across ages. General study results and limits: The recorded TCR beta diversity per million T cells decreased in a roughly linear manner with age.

The table lists this clonotype with many counts. Antigen unknown. Primers used in a second PCR of about 7 to 12 cycles were a sample-barcoded 5' primer and a J-beta primer mix. With 12 random nucleotides, a template-switch adaptor tagged each individual cDNA molecule. No fewer than 3 million CDR3-containing paired-end reads came from each sample. Each CDR3 protein gets one entry after TCRdb re-called the 5' RACE reads with MiXCR. The sample gives some 700,000 distinct CDR3 sequences, around 40% of which show up once; roughly 20% is in the top ten. Samples had at least 6.5 million PBMCs isolated from them. Trimming shortened V by 5 bases and J by 1 base, and 18 bases separated the two germline ends. Germline V gene sequence: CDR1 MNHEY, CDR2 SVGEGT. This CDR3 contains 16 residues.

This clonotype was obtained from a woman aged 55 to 70 in good health. The sequenced sample consisted of blood. This chain links TRBV6-2 or TRBV6-3 with TRBJ2-7, with D possibly being TRBD2 (6 bases). In nucleotides, the CDR3 is TGTGCCAGCAGTGCCCCGGGGAGTCGGGGGTCCTACGAGCAGTACTTC. The encoded protein is CASSAPGSRGSYEQYF.